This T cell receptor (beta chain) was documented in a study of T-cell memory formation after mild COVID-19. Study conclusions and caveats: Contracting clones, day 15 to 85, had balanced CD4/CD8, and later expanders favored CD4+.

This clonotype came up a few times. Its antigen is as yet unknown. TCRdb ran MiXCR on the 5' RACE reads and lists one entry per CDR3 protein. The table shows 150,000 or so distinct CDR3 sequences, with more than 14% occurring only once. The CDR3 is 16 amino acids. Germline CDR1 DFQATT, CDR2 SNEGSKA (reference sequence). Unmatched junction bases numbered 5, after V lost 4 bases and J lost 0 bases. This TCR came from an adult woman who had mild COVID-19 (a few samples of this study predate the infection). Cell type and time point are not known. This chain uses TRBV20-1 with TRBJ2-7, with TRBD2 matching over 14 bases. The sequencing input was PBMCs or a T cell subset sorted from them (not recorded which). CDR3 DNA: TGCAGTGCTACCGGACTAGCGGGAGGCAGCTCCTACGAGCAGTACTTC. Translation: CSATGLAGGSSYEQYF.